The present T cell receptor (beta chain) was sequenced within a study of regulatory T cells in long-lasting Graves disease (dated by TCRdb to the early 2020s). For the wider study: Antithyroid drugs had been taken for less than 3 months by newly diagnosed Graves' disease patients. Persistent Graves' disease patients were compared with newly diagnosed Graves' disease patients by peripheral blood TCR sequencing and RNA sequencing. The study was conducted in China and was registered as a clinical trial. TCR sequencing covered 13 persistent and around 20 newly diagnosed Graves' disease patients, some 33 samples in total. Findings and caveats that apply to the study as a whole: Persistent disease showed preferential use of TRBV28, TRBJ1-2 and TRBJ2-5, whereas newly diagnosed disease favored TRBV20-1 and TRBJ2-1. Peripheral blood alone was examined, since thyroid tissue, which constituted the primary lesion, could not be accessed. The small sample size was acknowledged by the authors as a limitation that may reduce accuracy. Only the TCR beta chain was sequenced and analyzed. Persistent Graves' disease patients showed lower TCR Shannon entropy and fewer highly expanded clones than newly diagnosed patients, suggesting clonal expansion. Patients with persistent disease shared more public clonotypes (approximately 2,500) than newly diagnosed patients did (966).

CDR1 and CDR2 are read off the germline V gene as SGHAT and FQNNGV. V and J are trimmed by 5 bases and 5 bases, and the gene matches miss 5 bases of the junction. CDR3 length: 15 amino acids, cysteine to phenylalanine. Here the CDR3 DNA is all that survives: 45 bases in frame from base 1. To prepare the library, multiplex PCR was applied. TCRdb lists the instrument as Illumina HiSeq 4000. To build TCR beta libraries, CDR3 regions were amplified by Arm-PCR using iRepertoire HTBI primers. Gel purification was performed on PCR products prior to sequencing. The authors' analysis ran thus. Gene usage analysis of CDR3 amino acid clonotypes used the 62 TRBV and 14 to 15 TRBJ segments found across samples. Filtered high-quality paired reads were merged into contigs using COPE and FqMerger. BLAST was used to align contigs to IMGT TRBV, TRBD and TRBJ reference genes, and CDR3 was defined according to IMGT. Any clonotype with a frequency above 0.1% was counted as a highly expanded clone. Shannon entropy was used to measure repertoire diversity, and the Gini coefficient was used to measure V-J evenness. Clonotypes shared by more than one individual were considered public. TCRdb reprocessing: public reads trimmed at Q25 with fastp, clones called with MiXCR, in-frame beta chains kept. CDR3 protein sequences are deduplicated, and each keeps its most common genes and DNA. None of the V and J calls come from the authors' own analysis; TCRdb made them. The sample table lists 400,000 to 500,000 distinct CDR3 sequences, about 16% of them with a count of one. About a quarter of the sample goes to the ten largest clones.

The intended sense of this specimen's time point label: newly diagnosed GD, antithyroid drugs for less than 3 months. RNA was extracted from PBMCs in TRIzol for both TCR sequencing and RNA sequencing. Graves' disease was diagnosed according to American Thyroid Association guidelines. The patients came from an endocrinology department in Xi'an, China. From each patient, 7.5 to 9.5 milliliters of peripheral blood was collected into an EDTA anticoagulant tube. PBMCs were isolated by Ficoll Paque Plus density gradient separation without further T cell sorting. RNA quality was checked with an Agilent 2100 Bioanalyzer and agarose gel, and concentration with a NanoDrop 2000. This clonotype has ten or more counts. Its antigen remains unidentified. No base quality values were provided; no much bigger clone lies one nucleotide off. These records were also assigned to another study, of T cells in Graves' hyperthyroidism and ophthalmopathy. According to the second study: A patient counted as having stable Graves' hyperthyroidism if no progression to ophthalmopathy occurred over 18 months of follow-up. Hyperthyroidism patients were newly diagnosed, with disease duration under 2 months, and aged 18 to 65 years. The study excluded patients with uncontrolled infections, other autoimmune diseases, pregnancy or lactation. Diagnoses relied on clinical symptoms, serum thyroxine and TRAb, thyroid ultrasound and orbital computed tomography. The TCR CDR3 was subjected to a first round of RT-PCR using the HTBI primer set and the Qiagen OneStep RT-PCR kit. Most expanded thyroid clonotypes (frequency above 0.001) were also detected in blood, suggesting blood repertoires may reflect thyroid immune responses. Ophthalmopathy was separated from stable hyperthyroidism by a 13 V-J signature model, with around 90% sensitivity and approximately 81% specificity obtained in cross-validation and 80%/75% obtained in testing. In validation, the model predicted progression to ophthalmopathy a median of 6.5 months before onset, with 70% to 71% sensitivity and about 72% specificity. TCR V-J signatures able to tell the groups apart were searched for in a discovery cohort of 90 to 100 patients, of whom more than 40 had Graves' ophthalmopathy and around 56 had stable Graves' hyperthyroidism. Prospective prediction of ophthalmopathy was tested in an independent validation cohort of 18 to 20 hyperthyroidism patients and 15 to 17 patients who later progressed to ophthalmopathy. The 100 or so discovery patients were randomly split 7:3 into training and test sets. Thyroid tissue and blood T-cell repertoires from roughly 6 Graves' hyperthyroidism patients were also compared in the study. Following sampling, methimazole starting at 30 mg daily was given to hyperthyroidism patients, and high-dose intravenous methylprednisolone was given to ophthalmopathy patients. A second multiplex PCR round built the libraries, followed by size selection and purification. The libraries were sequenced on an Illumina HiSeq2000 using paired-end 100 bp reads. SOAPnuke was used to process the raw data, throwing out any read that contained adapters or uncalled bases, had a mean Phred below 15, or lacked an exact constant-primer or identifier match. COPE v1.2.5 was used to merge high-quality paired reads, and clonotypes were defined as unique nucleotide sequences. Clonotypes were aligned to IMGT TRBV, TRBD and TRBJ reference segments using MiTCR v1.1. The analysis was restricted to V-J combinations with a frequency above 0.0001, which together covered 99.2% of the repertoires. A TCS score was defined as the ratio of F50 (clonal expansion) to E x V (chaos), with BLOSUM62-based TCRdist applied between CDR3 peptides within each V-J. Welch's t-statistics and random forest reduced around 510 V-J features to roughly 13, which were used in a naive Bayes classifier (R e1071). No statistical method was used to set the sample size in advance, and investigators knew the group allocation. TCR Vbeta CDR3 sequencing of roughly 140 peripheral blood samples (roughly 43 ophthalmopathy, about 80 hyperthyroidism and about 17 progressor patients) is reported in the paper.

The V and J genes are TRBV11-2 and TRBJ2-1; 11 junctional bases match TRBD1. The receptor was isolated from a woman aged 18-35 years with Graves disease. Donor details come from another sample of the same person, matched by shared clones. Sequences were derived from peripheral blood mononuclear cells (PBMCs), sampled at new diagnosis, from a patient treated with antithyroid drugs. The CDR3 region has the sequence CASSQGQGDDNEQFF. In nucleotides, the sequence is TGTGCCAGCAGCCAGGGACAGGGGGACGACAATGAGCAGTTCTTC.